Shown below are 27 T cell receptor beta chains from a single sample sequenced in a study of CD4+ T cells in melanoma (dated by TCRdb to 2022 to 2024). Receptor libraries were prepared by the immunoSEQ multiplex PCR assay. What TCRdb holds here is the immuneACCESS table cut down to in-frame rearrangements. Part of the clones is not present; checked against another copy, under half of the missing clones reflect an unresolved V gene, and the others are unexplained. Counted in this sample were about 110,000 clones; around 93% of them appeared once. 3.3% of the sample is held by the ten biggest clonotypes. The sequenced sample was peripheral blood. These receptors originate from a human donor with melanoma.

CDR3 bases: TGTGCCATCAGTGAGGCTGACAGACAAACTACCCAGTACTTC. It encodes CAISEADRQTTQYF. V gene TRBV10-3 combines with J gene TRBJ2-5; D may be TRBD1 (5 bases). The length of the CDR3 is 14 residues. CDR1 is ENHRY, CDR2 SYGVKD, per germline. Deletions cut 2 bases from V and 8 bases from J, with 15 bases between.

The chain carries TRBV5-1 and TRBJ2-1, with 11 nucleotides matching TRBD2. Germline CDR1 is SGHRS and CDR2 is YFSETQ. V lost 6 bases, J lost 5 bases, and 13 bases stayed unmatched. This CDR3 is 17 amino acids long. Here the CDR3 reads CASILVPGLAVNNEQFF. CDR3 in DNA: TGCGCCAGCATTCTGGTTCCGGGACTAGCGGTAAACAATGAGCAGTTCTTC.

This chain connects TRBV29-1 to TRBJ2-3; D remains unclear. The CDR3 totals 14 residues. With 6 bases removed from V and 0 bases from J, the gap between germline ends came to 13 bases. CDR1 is SQVTM, CDR2 ANQGSEA, per germline. This chain's CDR3 is CSVFGGPSTDTQYF. In DNA, the CDR3 is TGCAGCGTGTTTGGCGGCCCCAGCACAGATACGCAGTATTTT.

This clone was observed a handful of times. This rearrangement joins TRBV28 to TRBJ2-7, with TRBD1 matching over 11 bases. The CDR3 has 14 amino acids. Germline V gene sequence: CDR1 MDHEN, CDR2 SYDVKM. With V trimmed by 5 bases and J by 6 bases, 6 bases remained unmatched. CDR3 loop: CASSPAGTGGEQYF. CDR3 nucleotide sequence: TGTGCCAGCAGTCCGGCCGGGACAGGGGGCGAGCAGTACTTC.

The chain carries TRBV5-1 and TRBJ2-5; weak D call: TRBD1 (6 bases). The germline gives CDR1 SGHRS, CDR2 YFSETQ. The CDR3 is 14 residues long. Trimming cost V 5 bases and J 1 base, with 12 bases left between them. The CDR3 loop is CASSGGASQETQYF. The CDR3 DNA follows: TGCGCCAGCAGTGGGGGCGCCAGCCAAGAGACCCAGTACTTC.

V and J are TRBV21-1 and TRBJ2-7; no check of the table's D call, TRBD2, against the DNA was made. TRBV21-1 counts as a pseudogene. The CDR3 spans 11 residues. The CDR3 is CASSPECEQYF. The CDR3, as DNA: TGTGCCAGCAGCCCTGAGTGCGAGCAGTACTTC.

The chain carries TRBV7-8 and TRBJ2-7; D is unclear. The CDR3 spans 14 residues. Germline V gene lookup returns CDR1 SGHVS and CDR2 FQNEAQ. The V end was cut by 5 bases, the J end by 4 bases, with 15 bases between. The CDR3 coding sequence is TGTGCCAGCAGCCCTGGGCCCACCGCGTACGAGCAGTACTTC. Translating gives CASSPGPTAYEQYF.

The rearrangement uses TRBV7-8 and TRBJ2-3; no clear D. V shed 1 base and J shed 1 base, with 12 bases lying between them. CDR3 length: 16 residues. CDR1 and CDR2 from the germline V gene are SGHVS and FQNEAQ. This chain's CDR3 is CASSLGATSGTDTQYF. The CDR3, as DNA: TGTGCCAGCAGCTTAGGGGCGACCTCGGGCACAGATACGCAGTATTTT.

The V and J genes are TRBV27 and TRBJ2-7; TRBD1 matches at 8 bases. The CDR3 runs 16 residues. Germline V gene data show CDR1 as MNHEY and CDR2 as SMNVEV (reference sequence). V was pared by 5 bases and J by 3 bases, with 12 bases of the junction left unmatched. The CDR3 DNA reads as TGTGCCAGCAGTGGGGGTGTCGGACAGGGCTTCTACGAGCAGTACTTC. Protein sequence: CASSGGVGQGFYEQYF.

The chain recombines TRBV30 with TRBJ2-4; maybe TRBD1 (5 bases). CDR1 and CDR2 (germline): GTSNPN, SVGIG (reference sequence). The CDR3 covers 11 residues. V was pared by 3 bases and J by 13 bases, with 13 bases between. The CDR3 sequence is CAWSWTHGQYF. The DNA for the CDR3 is TGTGCCTGGAGCTGGACACACGGGCAGTACTTC.

The chain links TRBV29-1 to TRBJ1-2; 8 nucleotides agree with TRBD1. Germline V gene lookup returns CDR1 SQVTM and CDR2 ANQGSEA. Unmatched junction bases numbered 6, after V lost 7 bases and J lost 2 bases. CDR3 size: 13 residues. The CDR3 bases are TGCAGCGCTGCGACAGGGGTAAACTATGGCTACACCTTC. It specifies CSAATGVNYGYTF.

This chain uses TRBV7-2 with TRBJ1-6; D gene unclear. V was pared by 0 bases and J by 7 bases, with 16 bases between. The CDR3 totals 17 residues. In germline, CDR1 is SGHTA, CDR2 FQGNSA. The CDR3 nucleotides read TGTGCCAGCAGCTTAGCGCTGTTAAGGTCCGGGAATTCACCCCTCCACTTT. Encoded protein: CASSLALLRSGNSPLHF. The entire variable domain, with the rest obtained from reference TRBV7-2 and TRBJ1-6, is as follows: GAGVSQSPSNKVTEKGKDVELRCDPISGHTALYWYRQSLGQGLEFLIYFQGNSAPDKSGLPSDRFSAERTGGSVSTLTIQRTQQEDSAVYLCASSLALLRSGNSPLHFGNGTRLTVT.

The J gene is TRBJ2-5, the V gene TRBV5-4; D unresolved. V lost 0 bases and J 5 bases, leaving 8 bases between the germline ends. Germline CDR1 reads SGHNT; CDR2 reads YYREEE (reference sequence). The CDR3 runs to 13 residues. The CDR3 coding sequence is TGTGCCAGCAGCTTGGGAGTAGGGGAGACCCAGTACTTC. Its protein product is CASSLGVGETQYF. The full variable domain, in which reference TRBV5-4 and TRBJ2-5 provide the parts outside the CDR3, is ETGVTQSPTHLIKTRGQQVTLRCSSQSGHNTVSWYQQALGQGPQFIFQYYREEENGRGNFPPRFSGLQFPNYSSELNVNALELDDSALYLCASSLGVGETQYFGPGTRLLVL.

The chain has TRBV11-2 and TRBJ1-1, with no clear D. V lost 3 bases and J lost 5, with 4 bases in between. The length of the CDR3 is 11 residues. The germline V gene encodes CDR1 SGHAT and CDR2 FQNNGV. The DNA for the CDR3 is TGTGCCAGCAGCTTCGTGACTGAAGCTTTCTTT. The encoded protein is CASSFVTEAFF.

The chain uses TRBV11-3 and TRBJ2-3; 12 bases agree with TRBD2. CDR3 length: 15 residues. Germline V gives CDR1 SGHNT, CDR2 YENEEA. Trimming removed 4 bases from V and 4 bases from J; junction bases left unmatched: 3. CDR3 nucleotide sequence: TGTGCCAGCAGCTCCCGGACTAGCGGGGCAGATACGCAGTATTTT. This gives the protein CASSSRTSGADTQYF. The complete variable domain, with remaining parts taken from reference TRBV11-3 and TRBJ2-3, reads EAGVVQSPRYKIIEKKQPVAFWCNPISGHNTLYWYLQNLGQGPELLIRYENEEAVDDSQLPKDRFSAERLKGVDSTLKIQPAELGDSAVYLCASSSRTSGADTQYFGPGTRLTVL.

The chain is built from TRBV6-1 and TRBJ2-1; D is perhaps TRBD2 (6 bases). CDR3 size: 16 residues. CDR1 is MNHNS and CDR2 is SASEGT in the germline V gene. V lost 2 bases and J lost 4, with 15 bases in between. The CDR3 loop reads CASSEIVSSAYNEQFF. CDR3 nucleotide sequence: TGTGCCAGCAGTGAAATCGTGTCTAGCGCATACAATGAGCAGTTCTTC.

This clone was seen only a few times. The gene calls are TRBV27 and TRBJ2-1, with 12 bases matching TRBD2. The germline V gene has CDR1 MNHEY and CDR2 SMNVEV (reference sequence). The junction had 4 bases not matched to a gene; V was cut back by 5 bases and J by 2 bases. The CDR3 consists of 16 residues. The CDR3 here is CASSNGLAGTYNEQFF. CDR3 coding DNA: TGTGCCAGCAGTAACGGACTAGCGGGGACCTACAATGAGCAGTTCTTC.

This chain joins TRBV5-4 and TRBJ1-2, with D hard to call. The CDR3 extends over 15 amino acids. V lost 4 bases and J 4 bases, leaving 17 bases between the germline ends. The V gene's germline CDR1 is SGHNT and CDR2 YYREEE (reference sequence). CDR3 coding DNA: TGTGCCAGCAGCCCCAAGGAGGTGGGCATCTATGGCTACACCTTC. It codes for CASSPKEVGIYGYTF.

This rearrangement joins TRBV30 to TRBJ2-7; no definite D call. The CDR3 runs 11 residues. V dropped 2 bases and J dropped 0 bases, with 2 bases sitting between them. The germline CDR1 and CDR2 sequences are GTSNPN and SVGIG (reference sequence). CDR3 in DNA: TGTGCCTGGAGTCTCTCCTACGAGCAGTACTTC. Translated: CAWSLSYEQYF.

This chain links TRBV7-9 with TRBJ2-2; TRBD1 matches at 10 bases. This CDR3 contains 15 residues. In germline, CDR1 is SEHNR, CDR2 FQNEAQ (reference sequence). J lost 5 bases, V lost 1 base, and 1 base had no gene match. CDR3 DNA: TGTGCCAGCAGCTTAGGGGACAGGGGTACCGGGGAGCTGTTTTTT. Encoded protein: CASSLGDRGTGELFF.

The J gene is TRBJ1-6, the V gene TRBV27; 7 bases match TRBD1. The CDR3 is 18 amino acids. The V segment lost 6 bases and the J segment 1 base; nucleotides outside the gene matches: 12. Per germline, CDR1 MNHEY and CDR2 SMNVEV (reference sequence). CDR3 sequence reads: CASRRILDRLSYNSPLHF. The CDR3 DNA reads TGTGCCAGCAGACGGATCCTGGACAGGTTGTCCTATAATTCACCCCTCCACTTT.

The CDR3 DNA follows: TGTGCCAGTAGTATATTGGATACTTCCAGAGATACGCAGTATTTT. It encodes CASSILDTSRDTQYF. The V call is TRBV19, the J call TRBJ2-3; D gene ambiguous. Looked up from germline, CDR1 is LNHDA and CDR2 is SQIVND (reference sequence). The CDR3 consists of 15 residues. The ends were cut back, 2 bases at V and 5 bases at J, with 14 bases in the middle.

The CDR3: CASSFGREMNEQFF. The CDR3 DNA is TGTGCCAGCAGTTTTGGGCGGGAGATGAATGAGCAGTTCTTC. The chain links TRBV6-5 to TRBJ2-1; 7 bases match TRBD2. The J segment lost 7 bases and the V segment lost 4 bases, leaving 7 bases of the junction unmatched. The CDR3 length is 14 residues. Per the germline V gene, CDR1 is MNHEY and CDR2 is SVGAGI.

The chain links TRBV30 to TRBJ1-2, with D unclear. The CDR3 is made up of 13 amino acids. Germline CDR1 and CDR2: GTSNPN and SVGIG (reference sequence). V was shortened by 2 bases and J by 5 bases, with 12 bases between the two germline ends. This CDR3 is CAWSPTLGYGYTF. The DNA of the CDR3 is TGTGCCTGGAGTCCGACACTAGGTTATGGCTACACCTTC.

This clone is a singleton in its sample. This chain connects TRBV5-6 to TRBJ2-3, with TRBD2 as a possible D gene (6 bases). Trimming shortened V by 0 bases and J by 0 bases, and 11 bases separated the two germline ends. The germline V gene has CDR1 SGHDT and CDR2 YYEEEE. The length of the CDR3 is 16 residues. The DNA for the CDR3 is TGTGCCAGCAGCTTGGGGCGGGGCGCAAGCACAGATACGCAGTATTTT. Translated: CASSLGRGASTDTQYF.

This chain uses TRBV6-1 with TRBJ2-1; 7 bases map to TRBD1. After removal of 7 bases from V and 1 base from J, the junction contained 4 bases not matched to a gene. This CDR3 is built from 14 residues. CDR1 is MNHNS and CDR2 is SASEGT in the germline V gene. CDR3 nucleotides: TGTGCCAGCATCAAGGGGGCGTCCTACAATGAGCAGTTCTTC. It encodes CASIKGASYNEQFF.

This clone has just one count. V usage is TRBV30 and J usage is TRBJ1-6, with D unresolved. Germline V gene lookup returns CDR1 GTSNPN and CDR2 SVGIG (reference sequence). The CDR3 is 12 residues long. Trimming removed 3 bases from V and 13 bases from J, with 13 bases in between. The CDR3 spells CAWRTGFVPLHF. CDR3 nucleotides: TGTGCCTGGAGGACTGGGTTCGTTCCCCTCCACTTT.